The present T cell receptor (beta chain) was sequenced within a study of blood T cell repertoires in COVID-19. Study as a whole: There were acute and convalescent COVID-19 samples, and they came from the United States, Italy and Spain.

The CDR3 has 14 residues. Trimming removed 4 bases from V and 7 bases from J, with 11 bases in between. Germline V gene lookup returns CDR1 WNHNN and CDR2 SYGVQD (reference sequence). Authors' analysis steps: It was from reference gene primer amplification that nucleated cell counts were estimated. Here immunoSEQ multiplex PCR was the method, and the copy in TCRdb shows in-frame clones only, minus some. V and J calls and clone size are as listed in that table; D and trimming were resolved from the DNA. The repertoire holds around 460,000 clones, with 80% to 90% as singletons. The sequence was obtained from a man between 18 and 35 years old with COVID-19, enrolled during active disease. Sequencing was carried out using peripheral blood. The genes are TRBV10-1 and TRBJ1-6, with D unclear. CDR3 DNA sequence: TGCGCCAGCAGTGTCCGCGGTTCGAATTCACCCCTCCACTTT. Translation: CASSVRGSNSPLHF.